This is a list of T cell receptor beta chains from one sample in a study of blood T cell repertoires in COVID-19. TCRdb's table, derived via immunoSEQ multiplex PCR, lists solely in-frame clones and lacks some. The sample includes under 50,000 clones, 82% of them seen just once. Sequencing was carried out using peripheral blood. Receptors were obtained from a man in his forties with acute or convalescent COVID-19. Each CDR3 is given with its conserved first and last residue. The order of the fields is D gene, V gene, clone size, J gene, CDR3 protein, CDR3 DNA. The D gene is left open where the match is weak. Some rows mark clone size as missing; the rest say once, few, many or name a class of expanded clone.

-	TRBV24-1	-	TRBJ2-5	CATSDPPRETQYF	TGTGCCACCAGTGACCCTCCCCGAGAGACCCAGTACTTC
-	TRBV25-1	-	TRBJ1-1	CASSRTALVGNTEAFF	TGTGCCAGCAGTAGGACAGCCCTAGTGGGGAACACTGAAGCTTTCTTT
TRBD1	TRBV9	few	TRBJ1-3	CASSVSGQPGSNTIYF	TGTGCCAGCAGCGTTTCGGGACAGCCGGGATCAAACACCATATATTTT
-	TRBV15	-	TRBJ1-5	CATSLEGVQPQHF	TGTGCCACCAGCTTAGAAGGGGTCCAGCCCCAGCATTTT
TRBD2	TRBV27	-	TRBJ2-2	CASSLGTSGGAGGELFF	TGTGCCAGCAGTTTAGGGACTAGCGGGGGGGCAGGCGGGGAGCTGTTTTTT
TRBD1	TRBV5-1	-	TRBJ1-1	CASSFRTGGIGTEAFF	TGCGCCAGCAGCTTCAGGACAGGGGGCATTGGCACTGAAGCTTTCTTT
TRBD2	TRBV6-2/TRBV6-3	-	TRBJ2-7	CASSYSLVGPGTTTYEQYF	TGTGCCAGCAGTTACTCTCTCGTGGGACCCGGGACTACTACCTACGAGCAGTACTTC
-	TRBV2	-	TRBJ2-3	CASSAGTDTQYF	TGTGCCAGCAGTGCCGGCACAGATACGCAGTATTTT
TRBD1	TRBV19	-	TRBJ1-1	CASTPRGLVEAFF	TGTGCCAGTACCCCCAGGGGGCTAGTTGAAGCTTTCTTT
-	TRBV2	-	TRBJ2-3	CASMPGTLSTDTQYF	TGTGCCAGCATGCCCGGGACACTAAGCACAGATACGCAGTATTTT
TRBD1	TRBV7-9	-	TRBJ1-6	CASSPWGQSNSPLHF	TGTGCCAGCAGCCCATGGGGACAGTCTAATTCACCCCTCCACTTT
-	TRBV27	-	TRBJ1-5	CASSSRRAGWDQPQHF	TGTGCCAGCAGTTCCCGCCGCGCAGGGTGGGATCAGCCCCAGCATTTT
TRBD2	TRBV5-1	-	TRBJ2-1	CASSFNGGADEQFF	TGCGCCAGCAGCTTTAACGGGGGGGCGGATGAGCAGTTCTTC
TRBD2	TRBV7-7	-	TRBJ2-3	CASSPAAGGPLTDTQYF	TGTGCCAGCAGCCCCGCGGCGGGGGGGCCTCTCACAGATACGCAGTATTTT
TRBD1	TRBV5-1	-	TRBJ1-2	CASSLSHGDRDGYTF	TGCGCCAGCAGCTTGAGCCACGGTGACAGGGACGGCTACACCTTC
TRBD1	TRBV25-1	few	TRBJ1-5	CASSESRTGNQPQHF	TGTGCCAGCAGTGAATCTAGGACAGGGAATCAGCCCCAGCATTTT
TRBD1	TRBV6-5	-	TRBJ1-1	CASNYPGQGTEAFF	TGTGCCAGCAACTATCCGGGACAGGGTACTGAAGCTTTCTTT
-	TRBV5-4	-	TRBJ1-2	CASSLEQGQGYTF	TGTGCCAGCAGCTTGGAACAGGGACAAGGCTACACCTTC
-	TRBV6-5	-	TRBJ1-2	CASTDRPDGYTF	TGTGCCAGCACGGACAGACCCGACGGCTACACCTTC
TRBD1	TRBV28	-	TRBJ1-1	CASRGTGPRNTEAFF	TGTGCCAGCAGGGGGACAGGGCCCCGAAACACTGAAGCTTTCTTT
TRBD1	TRBV5-1	-	TRBJ2-7	CASSPEDRPTYEQYF	TGCGCCAGCAGCCCTGAGGACAGGCCAACCTACGAGCAGTACTTC
TRBD1	TRBV19	-	TRBJ1-5	CASSRRQGASNQPQHF	TGTGCCAGTAGTAGGCGACAGGGGGCGAGCAATCAGCCCCAGCATTTT
TRBD1	TRBV27	-	TRBJ1-1	CASSSGRGLGTEAFF	TGTGCCAGCAGTTCGGGTAGGGGGCTAGGAACTGAAGCTTTCTTT
TRBD1	TRBV7-9	few	TRBJ2-3	CASSLWTGSRSTDTQYF	TGTGCCAGCAGCTTGTGGACAGGTAGCCGTAGCACAGATACGCAGTATTTT